This is a list of T cell receptor beta chains from one sample in a study of T-cell memory formation after mild COVID-19. A single record per CDR3 protein comes from TCRdb applying MiXCR to the 5' RACE reads. The sample consists of about 190,000 distinct CDR3 sequences, approximately 16% of them appearing once. The sequenced sample consisted of PBMCs or a T cell subset sorted from them (not recorded which). The receptors here all came from an adult woman who had mild COVID-19 (a few samples of this study predate the infection). Cell type and time point are not known. CDR3s include the opening cysteine and the closing phenylalanine or tryptophan. The D gene is left open where the match is weak. A clone size is listed for some rows: how often the clone was seen (once, few, many), or a class if it is expanded.

j_call d_call v_call clone_size cdr3_aa cdr3_nt
TRBJ1-2 - TRBV12-3/TRBV12-4 - CASSGTAHYGYTF TGTGCCAGCAGTGGGACCGCACACTATGGCTACACCTTC
TRBJ2-5 - TRBV5-1 few CASSRSGRTQETQYF TGCGCCAGCAGCCGGTCGGGGCGAACCCAAGAGACCCAGTACTTC
TRBJ1-2 - TRBV24-1 few CATSDLGAGKGYTF TGTGCCACCAGTGATTTGGGGGCAGGGAAGGGCTACACCTTC
TRBJ1-1 TRBD1 TRBV7-2 few CASSLGRGGTRGEAFF TGTGCCAGCAGCTTGGGGCGAGGGGGCACAAGAGGTGAAGCTTTCTTT
TRBJ2-2 - TRBV12-3/TRBV12-4 - CASSLVFWPEPFGELFF TGTGCCAGCAGTTTAGTGTTCTGGCCCGAGCCCTTCGGGGAGCTGTTTTTT
TRBJ2-1 - TRBV9 few CASSVKVGGVHEQFF TGTGCCAGCAGCGTAAAAGTAGGGGGGGTCCATGAGCAGTTCTTC
TRBJ2-1 TRBD1 TRBV7-3 many CASSPTGYNEQFF TGTGCCAGCAGCCCGACAGGGTACAATGAGCAGTTCTTC
TRBJ2-2 TRBD2 TRBV24-1 few CATSDLGKRGYTGELFF TGTGCCACCAGCGATTTGGGGAAGCGGGGTTACACCGGGGAGCTGTTTTTT
TRBJ2-3 - TRBV11-2 few CASSPGRASTDTQYF TGTGCCAGCAGCCCTGGGCGGGCTAGCACAGATACGCAGTATTTT
TRBJ2-1 TRBD1 TRBV5-4 - CASSAVGQGNEQFF TGTGCCAGCAGCGCTGTGGGACAGGGCAATGAGCAGTTCTTC
TRBJ2-5 - TRBV7-2 - CASSPGTFQETQYF TGTGCCAGCAGCCCTGGGACTTTTCAAGAGACCCAGTACTTC
TRBJ2-2 - TRBV4-2 many CASSPGPGELFF TGTGCCAGCAGCCCAGGGCCCGGGGAGCTGTTTTTT
TRBJ2-3 - TRBV20-1 - CSASPRLYTDTQYF TGCAGTGCTAGTCCCCGACTGTACACAGATACGCAGTATTTT
TRBJ2-7 - TRBV7-2 few CASSFGHRYEQYF TGTGCCAGCAGCTTTGGACACCGCTACGAGCAGTACTTC
TRBJ1-3 - TRBV5-6 - CASSSGPFSGNTIYF TGTGCCAGCAGCTCGGGACCGTTCTCTGGAAACACCATATATTTT
TRBJ1-2 TRBD1 TRBV29-1 - CSAYKGQGNGYTF TGCAGCGCATATAAGGGACAGGGGAATGGCTACACCTTC
TRBJ1-2 - TRBV10-3 - CAISESSGLGYTF TGTGCCATCAGTGAGTCGAGTGGGCTCGGCTACACCTTC
TRBJ2-1 - TRBV29-1 few CSVAPQSQNEQFF TGCAGCGTAGCCCCTCAGAGTCAGAATGAGCAGTTCTTC
TRBJ1-2 - TRBV27 - CASRRTVYNGYTF TGTGCCAGCAGACGGACAGTGTATAATGGCTACACCTTC
TRBJ1-6 TRBD1 TRBV5-1 many CASSLGGGENSPLHF TGCGCCAGCAGCTTGGGAGGGGGCGAAAATTCACCCCTCCACTTT
TRBJ2-3 - TRBV4-2 - CASSQAWGGAKKDTQYF TGTGCCAGCAGCCAGGCCTGGGGGGGGGCCAAGAAAGATACGCAGTATTTT
TRBJ2-7 TRBD1 TRBV5-1 - CASSPGQAAYEQYF TGCGCCAGCAGCCCGGGACAGGCTGCCTACGAGCAGTACTTC
TRBJ2-2 - TRBV29-1 few CSVEDNTPEGTGELFF TGCAGCGTTGAAGATAACACCCCCGAGGGGACCGGGGAGCTGTTTTTT
TRBJ2-3 - TRBV7-2 few CASAQGGGTDTQYF TGTGCCAGCGCCCAGGGCGGGGGCACAGATACGCAGTATTTT